The present TCR beta chain was sequenced within a study of cytomegalovirus exposure and HLA in healthy donors. Findings and caveats of the study: For most TCR sequences rarity was the rule, although some public TCRs occurred in many donors.

Primers: 60 Vbeta forward and 13 Jbeta reverse. TCRdb's copy holds only in-frame clones and misses some; the assay was immunoSEQ multiplex PCR. The sample contains approximately 82,000 clones, more than 60% of which appear only once. The CDR3 loop spans 13 amino acids. CDR1 is LNHDA and CDR2 is SQIVND in the germline V gene (reference sequence). Trimming took off 5 bases at V and 12 bases at J, with 14 bases between the two ends. Notes on this clone: Antigen specificity is unknown.

This clonotype was sampled from a man aged 40-50 years in good health and CMV-seronegative. This sequence joins TRBV19 and TRBJ1-6; TRBD1 is a possible D gene (5 bases). The material sequenced was PBMCs. CDR3 DNA: TGTGCCAGTAGTCCCCCGGCGGGGCAACCCCTCCACTTT. Its translation is CASSPPAGQPLHF.